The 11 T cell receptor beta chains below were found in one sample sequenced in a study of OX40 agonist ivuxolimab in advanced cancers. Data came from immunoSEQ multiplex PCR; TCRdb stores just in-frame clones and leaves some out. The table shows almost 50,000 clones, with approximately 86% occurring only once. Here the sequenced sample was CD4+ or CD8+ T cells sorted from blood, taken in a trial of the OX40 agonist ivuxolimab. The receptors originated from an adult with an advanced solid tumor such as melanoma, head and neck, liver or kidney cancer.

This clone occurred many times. This CDR3 is CASSPGTGRYTGELFF. DNA for the CDR3: TGTGCCAGCAGCCCCGGGACAGGGAGGTACACCGGGGAGCTGTTTTTT. The chain uses TRBV13 and TRBJ2-2, with 9 bases that match TRBD1. J gave up 3 bases and V 5 bases, and 7 bases lay outside the gene matches. There are 16 residues in the CDR3. CDR1 is PRHDT and CDR2 is FYEKMQ in the germline V gene (reference sequence).

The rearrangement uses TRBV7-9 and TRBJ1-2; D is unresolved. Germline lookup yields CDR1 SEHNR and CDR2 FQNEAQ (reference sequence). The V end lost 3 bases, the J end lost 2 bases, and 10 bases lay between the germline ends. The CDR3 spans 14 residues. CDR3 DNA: TGTGCCAGCAGCTTCGCCGCCGTAAACTATGGCTACACCTTC. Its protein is CASSFAAVNYGYTF.

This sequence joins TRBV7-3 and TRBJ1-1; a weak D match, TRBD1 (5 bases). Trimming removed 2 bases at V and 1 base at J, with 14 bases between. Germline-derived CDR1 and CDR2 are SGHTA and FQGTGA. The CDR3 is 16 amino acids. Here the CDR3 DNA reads TGTGCCAGCAGCTTAGAATTTGGAGGGGAGAACACTGAAGCTTTCTTT. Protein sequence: CASSLEFGGENTEAFF.

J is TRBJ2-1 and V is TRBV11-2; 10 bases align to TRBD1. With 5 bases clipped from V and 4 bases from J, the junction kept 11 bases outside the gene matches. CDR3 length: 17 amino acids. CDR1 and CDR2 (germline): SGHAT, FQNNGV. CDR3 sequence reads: CASSIRQGALLYNEQFF. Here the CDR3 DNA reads TGTGCCAGCAGCATCCGACAGGGGGCCTTATTATACAATGAGCAGTTCTTC.

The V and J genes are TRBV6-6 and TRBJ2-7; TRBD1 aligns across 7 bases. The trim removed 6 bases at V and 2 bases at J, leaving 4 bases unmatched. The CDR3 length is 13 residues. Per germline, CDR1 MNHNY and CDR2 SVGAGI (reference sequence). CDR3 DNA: TGTGCCAGCAGCACCGGGACAGCCTACGAGCAGTACTTC. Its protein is CASSTGTAYEQYF.

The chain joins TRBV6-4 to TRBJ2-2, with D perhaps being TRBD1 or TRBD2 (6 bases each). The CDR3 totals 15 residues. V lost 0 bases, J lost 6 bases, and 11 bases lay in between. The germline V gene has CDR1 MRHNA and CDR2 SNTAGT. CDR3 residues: CASSDSPGEAGELFF. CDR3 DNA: TGTGCCAGCAGTGACTCTCCAGGGGAGGCCGGGGAGCTGTTTTTT.

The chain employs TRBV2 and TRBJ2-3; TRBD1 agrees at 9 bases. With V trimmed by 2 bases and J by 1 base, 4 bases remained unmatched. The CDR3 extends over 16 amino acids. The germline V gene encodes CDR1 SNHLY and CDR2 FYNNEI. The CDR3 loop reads CASSESGQGRTDTQYF. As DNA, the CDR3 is TGTGCCAGCAGTGAATCTGGACAGGGGCGCACAGATACGCAGTATTTT.

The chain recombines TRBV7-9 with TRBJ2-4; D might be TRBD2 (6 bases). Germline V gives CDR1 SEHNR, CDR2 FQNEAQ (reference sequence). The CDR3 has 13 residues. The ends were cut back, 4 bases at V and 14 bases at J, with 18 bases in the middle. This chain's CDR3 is CASSWEESREKYF. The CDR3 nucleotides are TGTGCCAGCAGCTGGGAGGAGAGCCGGGAGAAGTACTTC.

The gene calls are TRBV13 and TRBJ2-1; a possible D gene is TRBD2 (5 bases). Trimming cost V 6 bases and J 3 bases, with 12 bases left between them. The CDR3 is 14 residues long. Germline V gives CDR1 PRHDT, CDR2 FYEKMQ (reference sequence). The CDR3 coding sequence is TGTGCCAGCAGGGAGTGGGAGTACTACAATGAGCAGTTCTTC. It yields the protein CASREWEYYNEQFF.

In DNA form, the CDR3 reads TGTGCCAGTAGTATACGACAGGGGGCAACAGATACGCAGTATTTT. It codes for CASSIRQGATDTQYF. The V and J genes are TRBV19 and TRBJ2-3; 10 bases map to TRBD1. V lost 2 bases, J lost 3 bases, and 2 bases stayed unmatched. The CDR3 covers 15 residues. Germline loops: CDR1 LNHDA, CDR2 SQIVND (reference sequence). Filled out from reference TRBV19 and TRBJ2-3, the complete variable domain reads DGGITQSPKYLFRKEGQNVTLSCEQNLNHDAMYWYRQDPGQGLRLIYYSQIVNDFQKGDIAEGYSVSREKKESFPLTVTSAQKNPTAFYLCASSIRQGATDTQYFGPGTRLTVL.

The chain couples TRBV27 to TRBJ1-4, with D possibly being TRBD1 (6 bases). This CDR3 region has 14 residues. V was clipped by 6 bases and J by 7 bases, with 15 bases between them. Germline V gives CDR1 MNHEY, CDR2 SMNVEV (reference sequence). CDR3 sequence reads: CASRPPGQFEKLFF. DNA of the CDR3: TGTGCCAGCAGACCCCCTGGACAGTTTGAAAAACTGTTTTTT. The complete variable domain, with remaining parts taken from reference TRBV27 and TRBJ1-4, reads EAQVTQNPRYLITVTGKKLTVTCSQNMNHEYMSWYRQDPGLGLRQIYYSMNVEVTDKGDVPEGYKVSRKEKRNFPLILESPSPNQTSLYFCASRPPGQFEKLFFGSGTQLSVL.